One and the same sample provided the 27 T cell receptor beta chains below, sequenced in a study of identical twins. TCRdb called the 5' RACE reads again in MiXCR, with one record for every CDR3 protein. The table shows fewer than 900,000 distinct CDR3 sequences, with over 15% occurring only once. These same data were also listed under a study on T cells expressing NK-cell markers.

Specimen: PBMCs. The receptor set was obtained from a woman between 18 and 29 years old in good health.

This clonotype has a handful of counts. V is TRBV12-3 or TRBV12-4 and J is TRBJ1-5; 8 nucleotides match TRBD1. The J segment lost 1 base and the V segment lost 6 bases, leaving 5 bases of the junction unmatched. The CDR3 length is 15 residues. CDR3 DNA sequence: TGTGCCAGCAGAGGACAGGGCCAAAGCAATCAGCCCCAGCATTTT. Translation: CASRGQGQSNQPQHF.

The chain links TRBV5-5 to TRBJ2-3; D gene uncertain. CDR3 size: 12 residues. The germline V gene has CDR1 SGHKS and CDR2 YYEKEE (reference sequence). V dropped 6 bases and J dropped 8 bases, with 13 bases sitting between them. CDR3 sequence reads: CASTTGGVTQYF. Here the CDR3 DNA reads TGTGCCAGCACCACTGGCGGTGTTACGCAGTATTTT.

This clonotype has only a few counts. V and J are TRBV4-3 and TRBJ2-7; D perhaps matches TRBD2 (6 bases). The V gene lost 0 bases and the J gene lost 3 bases, with 12 bases spanning the gap. This CDR3 is built from 15 residues. In germline, CDR1 is LGHNA, CDR2 YSLEER. The CDR3 spells CASSQDFGSNYEQYF. CDR3 nucleotide sequence: TGCGCCAGCAGCCAAGATTTCGGGAGCAACTACGAGCAGTACTTC.

In this sample, this clonotype turned up a few times. This chain joins TRBV7-9 and TRBJ2-3; 8 nucleotides match TRBD2. V was clipped by 4 bases and J by 1 base; unmatched bases: 7. CDR1 is SEHNR and CDR2 is FQNEAQ in the germline V gene (reference sequence). The CDR3 has 16 residues. CDR3 in amino acids: CASSSPRAGGTDTQYF. The DNA for the CDR3 is TGTGCCAGCAGCTCCCCTAGAGCGGGAGGCACAGATACGCAGTATTTT. The full variable domain, its missing parts supplied by reference TRBV7-9 and TRBJ2-3, is DTGVSQNPRHKITKRGQNVTFRCDPISEHNRLYWYRQTLGQGPEFLTYFQNEAQLEKSRLLSDRFSAERPKGSFSTLEIQRTEQGDSAMYLCASSSPRAGGTDTQYFGPGTRLTVL.

In DNA, the CDR3 is TGTGCCAGCAGCTTAACTTGGGGGTCTAAAGAGACCCAGTACTTC. This codes for CASSLTWGSKETQYF. The chain is built from TRBV7-9 and TRBJ2-5; either TRBD1 or TRBD2 may fit D (5 bases each). The CDR3 is 15 residues long. CDR1 and CDR2 from the germline V gene are SEHNR and FQNEAQ (reference sequence). V lost 2 bases and J lost 3, with 13 bases in between.

This clonotype was recorded a few times. V is TRBV12-3 or TRBV12-4 and J is TRBJ1-6, with D possibly TRBD1 on 5 matching bases. CDR3 length: 14 amino acids. Trimming removed 7 bases from V and 3 bases from J, with 10 bases in between. The CDR3 protein is CASTYGGYNSPLHF. For the CDR3, the DNA is TGTGCCAGCACTTATGGGGGCTATAATTCACCCCTCCACTTT.

The genes are TRBV11-2 and TRBJ2-2; unclear D gene. V was clipped by 1 base and J by 7 bases, with 4 bases between them. Germline V gene sequence: CDR1 SGHAT, CDR2 FQNNGV. This CDR3 region has 12 residues. Here the CDR3 reads CASSLAVGELFF. The CDR3 DNA reads as TGTGCCAGCAGCTTAGCGGTCGGGGAGCTGTTTTTT.

The J gene is TRBJ2-1, the V gene TRBV5-5; 9 positions agree with TRBD2. The length of the CDR3 is 14 residues. The V gene end was trimmed by 2 bases and the J gene end by 9 bases; junction bases not matched to a gene: 6. Per the germline V gene, CDR1 is SGHKS and CDR2 is YYEKEE (reference sequence). The CDR3 region is CASSLAGGVGEQFF. The CDR3 nucleotides are TGTGCCAGCAGCTTAGCGGGAGGTGTGGGTGAGCAGTTCTTC.

A few counts support this clonotype. The chain uses TRBV12-3 or TRBV12-4 and TRBJ2-1, with TRBD2 matching 7 bases. The CDR3 length is 13 residues. Unmatched junction bases numbered 6, after V lost 6 bases and J lost 7 bases. CDR3 DNA: TGTGCCAGCAGACCCGGGGGGTGGAATGAGCAGTTCTTC. It translates to CASRPGGWNEQFF.

The rearrangement links TRBV20-1 to TRBJ2-7, with 9 positions matching TRBD2. V was clipped by 3 bases and J by 3 bases; unmatched bases: 6. Germline V lookup: CDR1 DFQATT, CDR2 SNEGSKA (reference sequence). CDR3 length equals 14 residues. DNA for the CDR3: TGCAGTGCTAGGAGTCTAGCGGGAAGCTACGAGCAGTACTTC. It specifies CSARSLAGSYEQYF.

The V and J genes are TRBV12-3 or TRBV12-4 and TRBJ2-5; 9 bases agree with TRBD1. J lost 2 bases, V lost 6 bases, and 10 bases had no gene match. This CDR3 is 16 amino acids long. CDR3: CASRQTGTGLQETQYF. CDR3 DNA: TGTGCCAGCAGGCAGACCGGGACAGGGTTGCAAGAGACCCAGTACTTC.

This clonotype was detected many times. The V and J genes are TRBV30 and TRBJ2-7; TRBD2 agrees at 7 bases. CDR1 and CDR2 from the germline V gene are GTSNPN and SVGIG (reference sequence). The CDR3 is made up of 13 amino acids. Trimming at V came to 5 bases and at J to 2 bases, leaving 6 bases not matched to a gene. CDR3 amino acids: CAWVPLAAYEQYF. The CDR3 DNA reads TGTGCCTGGGTGCCTCTAGCGGCCTACGAGCAGTACTTC.

This clonotype occurred a few times. The chain combines TRBV6-5 with TRBJ2-1; 9 bases match TRBD2. This CDR3 region has 15 residues. Germline CDR1 is MNHEY and CDR2 is SVGAGI. V trimming: 0 bases; J trimming: 15 bases; junction bases outside the gene matches: 12. The CDR3 here is CASSYSTLEREVRFF. DNA for the CDR3: TGTGCCAGCAGTTACTCGACGCTGGAGCGGGAGGTCCGGTTCTTC.

J is TRBJ2-3 and V is TRBV20-1; D is unresolved. V shed 0 bases and J shed 2 bases, with 12 bases lying between them. The CDR3 sequence is 15 residues long. The germline V gene encodes CDR1 DFQATT and CDR2 SNEGSKA (reference sequence). This chain's CDR3 is CSARDSRRPTDTQYF. For the CDR3, the DNA is TGCAGTGCTAGAGATAGCCGCAGGCCCACAGATACGCAGTATTTT.

This clonotype was seen at least ten times. This sequence joins TRBV7-9 and TRBJ2-1, with TRBD2 matching 11 bases. V shed 5 bases, J shed 12 bases, and the junction held 12 bases outside the gene matches. The CDR3 spans 15 residues. Germline V gene sequence: CDR1 SEHNR, CDR2 FQNEAQ (reference sequence). The CDR3 DNA reads as TGTGCCAGCAGCCGAACTAGCGGGGGCCCCGGTGTGCAGTTCTTC. Translating gives CASSRTSGGPGVQFF.

This clonotype was detected a few times. The chain has TRBV13 and TRBJ1-1; no clear D. Germline V gives CDR1 PRHDT, CDR2 FYEKMQ (reference sequence). This CDR3 has 18 amino acids. The germline V and J ends were trimmed by 2 bases and 0 bases, with 19 bases remaining between them. This CDR3 is CASSLQGASTRVNTEAFF. The CDR3 DNA reads TGTGCCAGCAGCTTACAAGGTGCCTCAACTAGAGTGAACACTGAAGCTTTCTTT.

This clonotype has only a few counts. The chain has TRBV5-1 and TRBJ2-7, with D possibly matching TRBD1 (6 bases). The CDR3 length is 15 residues. Trimming pared 3 bases from V and 1 base from J, leaving 14 bases between. CDR1 is SGHRS and CDR2 is YFSETQ in the germline V gene. As DNA, the CDR3 is TGCGCCAGCAGCTCGCAGGGGATTGGGTCCTACGAGCAGTACTTC. This sequence encodes CASSSQGIGSYEQYF. The variable domain in full, completed from reference TRBV5-1 and TRBJ2-7, reads KAGVTQTPRYLIKTRGQQVTLSCSPISGHRSVSWYQQTPGQGLQFLFEYFSETQRNKGNFPGRFSGRQFSNSRSEMNVSTLELGDSALYLCASSSQGIGSYEQYFGPGTRLTVT.

The chain employs TRBV20-1 and TRBJ2-5; D unresolved. This CDR3 is 13 amino acids long. The V and J ends lost 2 bases and 9 bases respectively, with 16 bases between them. CDR1 is DFQATT and CDR2 is SNEGSKA in the germline V gene (reference sequence). The CDR3 spells CSARPSSGSAQYF. CDR3 bases: TGCAGTGCTAGACCCAGTTCCGGGTCAGCCCAGTACTTC.

This clonotype was counted ten times or more. This chain links TRBV29-1 with TRBJ1-3; D perhaps matches TRBD1 (6 bases). The CDR3 is 13 residues long. CDR1 SQVTM and CDR2 ANQGSEA come from the germline V gene. The ends were cut back, 4 bases at V and 2 bases at J, with 9 bases in the middle. The DNA for the CDR3 is TGCAGCGTTGCCAGGGGCACTGGAAACACCATATATTTT. Protein: CSVARGTGNTIYF.

The V call is TRBV6-6, the J call TRBJ1-2; D uncertain. Germline V CDR1 and CDR2: MNHNY, SVGAGI (reference sequence). The CDR3 has 11 amino acids. Trimming shortened V by 0 bases and J by 8 bases, and 4 bases separated the two germline ends. CDR3 protein: CASSYSEGYTF. CDR3 in DNA: TGTGCCAGCAGTTACTCGGAGGGCTACACCTTC.

As regards this clonotype: The junction departs from the called germline gene at one end, perhaps through a read error. The chain carries TRBV20-1 and TRBJ1-2; 10 nucleotides match TRBD1. The CDR3 sequence is 15 residues long. Per germline, CDR1 DFQATT and CDR2 SNEGSKA (reference sequence). The DNA of the CDR3 is TGCTGTGCTAGGCCTCCCTGGACAGGGGGCTATGGCTACACCTTC. Its translation: CCARPPWTGGYGYTF.

This clonotype was found a few times. The chain uses TRBV7-2 and TRBJ1-3; TRBD1 might be the D (5 bases). V lost 4 bases to trimming and J lost 7 bases, with 11 bases between them. Germline CDR1 is SGHTA and CDR2 is FQGNSA. This CDR3 is built from 13 residues. The CDR3 coding sequence is TGTGCCAGCAGCTCCGCCGGGGGGAACACCATATATTTT. Translating it yields CASSSAGGNTIYF.

The gene calls are TRBV9 and TRBJ1-1, with 8 bases identical to TRBD1. The CDR3 totals 16 residues. From germline, CDR1 is SGDLS and CDR2 YYNGEE. J lost 3 bases, V lost 3 bases, and 10 bases had no gene match. In DNA, the CDR3 is TGTGCCAGCAGCGGACTCCCACAGGGGGTGGACACTGAAGCTTTCTTT. Its translation is CASSGLPQGVDTEAFF. Together with reference TRBV9 and TRBJ1-1, the CDR3 gives the full variable domain: DSGVTQTPKHLITATGQRVTLRCSPRSGDLSVYWYQQSLDQGLQFLIQYYNGEERAKGNILERFSAQQFPDLHSELNLSSLELGDSALYFCASSGLPQGVDTEAFFGQGTRLTVV.

In this sample, this clonotype turned up a few times. J is TRBJ2-1 and V is TRBV29-1; no reliable D call. The CDR3 loop spans 15 amino acids. Germline V CDR1 and CDR2: SQVTM, ANQGSEA. V was pared by 5 bases and J by 3 bases, with 17 bases between. The CDR3 DNA sequence: TGCAGCGTTAAATCCTCCCTAGTGCACTACAATGAGCAGTTCTTC. Its protein product is CSVKSSLVHYNEQFF.

This clonotype has a count of ten or more. This chain uses TRBV12-3 or TRBV12-4 with TRBJ1-5, with D perhaps matching TRBD1 (5 bases). The V and J ends lost 3 bases and 7 bases respectively, with 13 bases between them. CDR3 length equals 14 residues. CDR3 sequence: CASSFGAGRQPQHF. As DNA, the CDR3 is TGTGCCAGCAGTTTTGGGGCGGGCCGGCAGCCCCAGCATTTT.

In this sample, this clonotype turned up once. This sequence joins TRBV11-2 and TRBJ2-1; D gene ambiguous. This CDR3 has 11 amino acids. V was pared by 8 bases and J by 9 bases, with 11 bases between. The germline CDR1 and CDR2 sequences are SGHAT and FQNNGV. In nucleotides, the CDR3 is TGTGCCAGCTCGAATCCCAGTGAGCAGTTCTTC. It specifies CASSNPSEQFF.

This clonotype was observed a few times. The rearrangement uses TRBV5-6 and TRBJ2-7; D ambiguous. This CDR3 has 14 residues. Germline V gene lookup returns CDR1 SGHDT and CDR2 YYEEEE. V shed 1 base and J shed 0 bases, with 8 bases lying between them. In DNA form, the CDR3 reads TGTGCCAGCAGCTTGTTCCAAGCCTCCTACGAGCAGTACTTC. The encoded protein is CASSLFQASYEQYF. The whole variable domain, remainder taken from reference TRBV5-6 and TRBJ2-7, is DAGVTQSPTHLIKTRGQQVTLRCSPKSGHDTVSWYQQALGQGPQFIFQYYEEEERQRGNFPDRFSGHQFPNYSSELNVNALLLGDSALYLCASSLFQASYEQYFGPGTRLTVT.